Following are 2 T cell receptor beta chains from one sample sequenced in a study of cytomegalovirus exposure and HLA in healthy donors. PCR involved 60 Vbeta and 13 Jbeta primers. Only in-frame clones appear in the TCRdb table, and some are missing; sequencing was by immunoSEQ multiplex PCR. The sample has about 130,000 clones; 75% to 90% are singletons. The sample comprised PBMCs. Source of these receptors: a man in his forties or fifties in good health and CMV-seronegative.

The chain carries TRBV7-9 and TRBJ1-5; D unresolved. CDR1 is SEHNR, CDR2 FQNEAQ, per germline (reference sequence). This CDR3 has 14 amino acids. V lost 4 bases, J lost 4 bases, and 11 bases lay in between. The chain's CDR3 is CASSSGSVNQPQHF. DNA of the CDR3: TGTGCCAGCAGCTCAGGTTCCGTAAATCAGCCCCAGCATTTT.

The chain joins TRBV15 to TRBJ1-4; a possible D gene is TRBD1 (5 bases). Trimming removed 1 base at V and 6 bases at J, with 15 bases between. The CDR3 is 16 amino acids. Germline assignment: CDR1 LNHNV and CDR2 YYDKDF (reference sequence). CDR3 coding DNA: TGTGCCACCAGCAGAGGATCAGGGCCTTCGGATGAAAAACTGTTTTTT. Translation gives CATSRGSGPSDEKLFF.